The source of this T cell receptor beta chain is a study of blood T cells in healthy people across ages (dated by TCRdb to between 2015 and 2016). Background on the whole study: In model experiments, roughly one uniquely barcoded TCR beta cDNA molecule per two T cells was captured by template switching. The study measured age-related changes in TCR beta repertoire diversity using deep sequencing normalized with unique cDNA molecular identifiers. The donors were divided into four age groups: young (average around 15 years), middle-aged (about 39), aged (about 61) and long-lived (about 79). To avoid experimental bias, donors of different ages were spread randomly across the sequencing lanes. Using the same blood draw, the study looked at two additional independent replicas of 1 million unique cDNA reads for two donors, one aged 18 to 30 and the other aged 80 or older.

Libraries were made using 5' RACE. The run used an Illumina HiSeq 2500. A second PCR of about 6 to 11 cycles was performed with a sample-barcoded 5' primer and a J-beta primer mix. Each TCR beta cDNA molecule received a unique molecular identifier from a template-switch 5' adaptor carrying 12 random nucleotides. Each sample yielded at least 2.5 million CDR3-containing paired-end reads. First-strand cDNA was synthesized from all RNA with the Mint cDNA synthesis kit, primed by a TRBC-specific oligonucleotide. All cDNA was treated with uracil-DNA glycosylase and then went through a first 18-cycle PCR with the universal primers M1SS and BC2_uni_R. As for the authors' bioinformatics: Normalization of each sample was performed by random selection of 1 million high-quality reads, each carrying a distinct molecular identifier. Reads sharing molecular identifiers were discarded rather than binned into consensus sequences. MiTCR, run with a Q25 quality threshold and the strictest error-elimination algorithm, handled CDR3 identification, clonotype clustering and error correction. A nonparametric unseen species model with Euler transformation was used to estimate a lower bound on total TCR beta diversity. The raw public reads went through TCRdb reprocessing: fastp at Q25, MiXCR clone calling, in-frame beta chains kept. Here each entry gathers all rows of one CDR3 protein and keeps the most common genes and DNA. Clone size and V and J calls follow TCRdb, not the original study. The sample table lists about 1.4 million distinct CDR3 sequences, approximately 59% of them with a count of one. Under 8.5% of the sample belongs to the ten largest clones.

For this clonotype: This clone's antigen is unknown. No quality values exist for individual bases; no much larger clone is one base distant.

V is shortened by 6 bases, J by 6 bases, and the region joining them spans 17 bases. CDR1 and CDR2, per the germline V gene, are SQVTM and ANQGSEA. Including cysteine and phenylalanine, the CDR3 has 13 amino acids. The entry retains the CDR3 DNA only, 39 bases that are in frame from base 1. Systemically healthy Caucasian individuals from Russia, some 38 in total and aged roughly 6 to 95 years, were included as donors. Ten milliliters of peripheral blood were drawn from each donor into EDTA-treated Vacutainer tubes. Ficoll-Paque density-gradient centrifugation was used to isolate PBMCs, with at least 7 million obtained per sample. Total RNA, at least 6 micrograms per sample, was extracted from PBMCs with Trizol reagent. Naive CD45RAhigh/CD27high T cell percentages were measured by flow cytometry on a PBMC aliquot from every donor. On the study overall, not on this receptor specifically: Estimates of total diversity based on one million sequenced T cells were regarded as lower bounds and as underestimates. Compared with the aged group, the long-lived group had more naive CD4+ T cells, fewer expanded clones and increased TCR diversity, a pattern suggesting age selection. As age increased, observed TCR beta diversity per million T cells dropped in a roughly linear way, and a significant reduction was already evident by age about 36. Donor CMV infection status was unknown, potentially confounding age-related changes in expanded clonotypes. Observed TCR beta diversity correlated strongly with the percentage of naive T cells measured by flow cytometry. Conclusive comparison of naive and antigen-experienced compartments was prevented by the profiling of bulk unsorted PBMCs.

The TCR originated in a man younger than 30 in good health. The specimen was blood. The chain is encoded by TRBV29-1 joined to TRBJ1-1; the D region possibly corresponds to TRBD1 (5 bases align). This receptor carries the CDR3 CSVLTQGNPEAFF. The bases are TGCAGCGTCCTCACCCAGGGTAATCCTGAAGCTTTCTTT.